This T cell receptor (beta chain) was found in a study of blood T cell repertoires in COVID-19. As for the study in general: The analysed material was cDNA or gDNA that came from T cells, B-cell-depleted T cells, or PBMCs.

The ends lost 4 bases at V and 2 bases at J; junction bases unmatched: 5. Germline lookup yields CDR1 SNHLY and CDR2 FYNNEI. The CDR3 runs to 16 residues. As originally analysed: The authors estimated nucleated cell counts from reference gene primer amplification. The table came from immunoSEQ multiplex PCR; TCRdb's copy has only in-frame clones and leaves some out. V, J and clone size are those of that table, while D and trimming were read from the DNA. The data show 95,000 to 150,000 clones, approximately 83% seen once. The source material was peripheral blood. This clonotype was sampled from a woman older than 75 with acute or convalescent COVID-19. This rearrangement joins TRBV2 to TRBJ2-2; TRBD1 aligns across 9 bases. The CDR3 spells CASSGSGQGNTGELFF. The CDR3 nucleotides are TGTGCCAGCAGTGGCTCGGGACAGGGAAACACCGGGGAGCTGTTTTTT.